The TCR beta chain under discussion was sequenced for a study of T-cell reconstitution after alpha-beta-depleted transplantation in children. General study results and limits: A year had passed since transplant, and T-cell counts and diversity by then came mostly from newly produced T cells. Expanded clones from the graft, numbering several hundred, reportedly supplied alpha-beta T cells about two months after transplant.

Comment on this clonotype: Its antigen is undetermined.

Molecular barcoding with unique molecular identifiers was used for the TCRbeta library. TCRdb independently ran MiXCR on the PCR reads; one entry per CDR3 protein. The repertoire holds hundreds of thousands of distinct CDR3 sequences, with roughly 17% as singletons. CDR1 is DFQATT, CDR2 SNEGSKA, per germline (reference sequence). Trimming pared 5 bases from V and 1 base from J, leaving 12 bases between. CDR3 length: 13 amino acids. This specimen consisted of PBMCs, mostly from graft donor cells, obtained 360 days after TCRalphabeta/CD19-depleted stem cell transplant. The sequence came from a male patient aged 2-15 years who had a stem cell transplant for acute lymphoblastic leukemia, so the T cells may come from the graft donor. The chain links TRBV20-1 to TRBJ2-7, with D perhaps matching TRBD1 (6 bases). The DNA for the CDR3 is TGCAGTGCTTCCGGCGACAGGTCCTACGAGCAGTACTTC. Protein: CSASGDRSYEQYF.